A few counts support the clone carrying this T cell receptor beta chain. This entry belongs to a study of early T cells in non-severe SARS-CoV-2 infection. TCRdb redid the calling of the 5' RACE reads with MiXCR, one entry per CDR3 protein. The data contain 30,000 to 35,000 distinct CDR3 sequences, roughly 7.1% of them singletons. The sequencing used whole blood, collected at baseline. The receptor was derived from an adult who was a healthcare worker with PCR-confirmed SARS-CoV-2 infection or an uninfected control (not recorded which).

The CDR3 loop reads CASSLDSYTEAFF. The CDR3 nucleotides are TGTGCCAGCAGCTTAGACAGCTACACTGAAGCTTTCTTT. This sequence joins TRBV7-9 and TRBJ1-1; D is undetermined. This CDR3 has 13 amino acids. Germline assignment: CDR1 SEHNR and CDR2 FQNEAQ (reference sequence). The V end was cut by 1 base, the J end by 3 bases, with 6 bases between. Using reference TRBV7-9 and TRBJ1-1 for the parts outside the CDR3, the full variable domain is DTGVSQNPRHKITKRGQNVTFRCDPISEHNRLYWYRQTLGQGPEFLTYFQNEAQLEKSRLLSDRFSAERPKGSFSTLEIQRTEQGDSAMYLCASSLDSYTEAFFGQGTRLTVV.